These T cell receptor beta chains were read from a single sample in a study of blood T cell repertoires in COVID-19. Only in-frame clones appear in the TCRdb table, and some are missing; sequencing was by immunoSEQ multiplex PCR. The sample includes some 220,000 clones, roughly 82% of them seen just once. The sequenced material came from peripheral blood. Receptors originate from a man aged 50 or older with active or convalescent COVID-19. Each CDR3 is given with its conserved first and last residue. D genes are given only for firm matches. Some rows mark clone size as missing; the rest say once, few, many or name a class of expanded clone.

j_gene: TRBJ1-2; abundance: .; v_gene: TRBV12-3/TRBV12-4; d_gene: TRBD1; CDR3aa: CASSTGTGGYTF; CDR3nt: TGTGCCAGCAGTACCGGGACAGGGGGCTACACCTTC
j_gene: TRBJ2-1; abundance: .; v_gene: TRBV19; d_gene: .; CDR3aa: CASSIDLNTENEQFF; CDR3nt: TGTGCCAGTAGTATAGATCTGAATACGGAGAATGAGCAGTTCTTC
j_gene: TRBJ2-5; abundance: .; v_gene: TRBV7-3; d_gene: TRBD1; CDR3aa: CASTRTGGRETQYF; CDR3nt: TGTGCCAGCACCAGGACAGGGGGCAGGGAGACCCAGTACTTC
j_gene: TRBJ1-1; abundance: .; v_gene: TRBV19; d_gene: .; CDR3aa: CASSIQRGTEAFF; CDR3nt: TGTGCCAGTAGTATTCAAAGGGGAACTGAAGCTTTCTTT
j_gene: TRBJ1-3; abundance: .; v_gene: TRBV7-2; d_gene: .; CDR3aa: CAIQSTGDTIYF; CDR3nt: TGTGCCATACAGAGCACCGGGGACACCATATATTTT
j_gene: TRBJ1-1; abundance: .; v_gene: TRBV7-2; d_gene: .; CDR3aa: CASTETSVYTEAFF; CDR3nt: TGTGCCAGCACCGAAACCTCGGTGTACACTGAAGCTTTCTTT
j_gene: TRBJ1-1; abundance: .; v_gene: TRBV19; d_gene: .; CDR3aa: CASKQGAMNTEAFF; CDR3nt: TGTGCCAGTAAACAGGGCGCCATGAACACTGAAGCTTTCTTT
j_gene: TRBJ2-4; abundance: .; v_gene: TRBV10-3; d_gene: TRBD1; CDR3aa: CAISEGTGAGAKNIQYF; CDR3nt: TGTGCCATCAGTGAAGGGACAGGGGCTGGCGCCAAAAACATTCAGTACTTC
j_gene: TRBJ2-1; abundance: .; v_gene: TRBV7-7; d_gene: TRBD1; CDR3aa: CASSWDRDNEQFF; CDR3nt: TGTGCCAGCAGCTGGGACAGGGACAATGAGCAGTTCTTC
j_gene: TRBJ1-1; abundance: many; v_gene: TRBV6-2/TRBV6-3; d_gene: .; CDR3aa: CASSWEGDTEAFF; CDR3nt: TGTGCCAGCAGTTGGGAGGGTGACACTGAAGCTTTCTTT
j_gene: TRBJ2-5; abundance: .; v_gene: TRBV5-1; d_gene: .; CDR3aa: CASSPIPGSNGETQYF; CDR3nt: TGCGCCAGCAGCCCTATTCCGGGGAGTAACGGAGAGACCCAGTACTTC
j_gene: TRBJ2-2; abundance: few; v_gene: TRBV5-1; d_gene: TRBD2; CDR3aa: CASSPLAGGNTGELFF; CDR3nt: TGCGCCAGCAGCCCCCTAGCGGGAGGTAACACCGGGGAGCTGTTTTTT
j_gene: TRBJ1-5; abundance: .; v_gene: TRBV2; d_gene: .; CDR3aa: CASRMDRGFQPQHF; CDR3nt: TGTGCCAGCAGGATGGACAGAGGGTTTCAGCCCCAGCATTTT
j_gene: TRBJ2-1; abundance: .; v_gene: TRBV6-6; d_gene: TRBD2; CDR3aa: CASSQTSGRAGGPYEQFF; CDR3nt: TGTGCCAGCAGTCAGACTAGCGGGAGGGCCGGGGGACCTTATGAGCAGTTCTTC
j_gene: TRBJ1-4; abundance: .; v_gene: TRBV7-8; d_gene: .; CDR3aa: CASGAFLATNEKLFF; CDR3nt: TGTGCCAGCGGGGCGTTTCTCGCAACTAATGAAAAACTGTTTTTT
j_gene: TRBJ2-2; abundance: once; v_gene: TRBV6-5; d_gene: TRBD2; CDR3aa: CAVAGGQLHTGELFF; CDR3nt: TGTGCCGTAGCGGGAGGACAATTACACACCGGGGAGCTGTTTTTT